This entry lists 30 T cell receptor beta chains sequenced from one sample in a study of blood T cell repertoires in COVID-19. The method was immunoSEQ multiplex PCR; TCRdb's version includes in-frame clones alone and lacks a portion of them. Of fewer than 80,000 clones listed, roughly 88% are singletons. The sample was peripheral blood. The receptor source for this set is a young man with acute or convalescent COVID-19.

The gene calls are TRBV5-4 and TRBJ1-3; D gene unclear. Germline V lookup: CDR1 SGHNT, CDR2 YYREEE (reference sequence). V was trimmed by 0 bases and J by 0 bases, leaving 10 bases between them. This CDR3 contains 16 residues. DNA for the CDR3: TGTGCCAGCAGCTTGGACCAGTTAACCTCTGGAAACACCATATATTTT. This gives the protein CASSLDQLTSGNTIYF.

This chain connects TRBV30 to TRBJ1-2; D ambiguous. V shed 0 bases and J shed 3 bases, with 5 bases lying between them. The germline gives CDR1 GTSNPN, CDR2 SVGIG (reference sequence). The CDR3 covers 12 residues. The CDR3 DNA is TGTGCCTGGAGTGTACGAGACTATGGCTACACCTTC. Protein: CAWSVRDYGYTF.

Here the CDR3 DNA reads TGTGCCAGTAGTACTAGCGGATACAATGAGCAGTTCTTC. This codes for CASSTSGYNEQFF. The chain has TRBV19 and TRBJ2-1; 7 nucleotides match TRBD2. The germline CDR1 and CDR2 sequences are LNHDA and SQIVND (reference sequence). CDR3 length: 13 amino acids. The J segment lost 4 bases and the V segment lost 4 bases, leaving 1 base of the junction unmatched.

This clone has only a few counts. The rearrangement links TRBV3-1 (or the pseudogene TRBV3-2) to TRBJ1-2, with 9 positions matching TRBD1. Germline values: CDR1 LGHDT, CDR2 YNNKEL (reference sequence). The V segment lost 1 base and the J segment 5 bases; nucleotides outside the gene matches: 17. The CDR3 extends over 19 amino acids. The CDR3 reads CASSQVRAGTGNGEYGYTF. CDR3 in DNA: TGTGCCAGCAGCCAAGTGAGGGCCGGGACAGGGAACGGGGAATATGGCTACACCTTC.

This clone has a handful of counts. The chain is built from TRBV24-1 and TRBJ1-2, with D possibly being TRBD1 (5 bases). The V and J ends lost 2 bases and 4 bases respectively, with 22 bases between them. The V gene's germline CDR1 is KGHDR and CDR2 SFDVKD. The CDR3 runs 18 residues. CDR3: CATSDSPRAGQSRYGYTF. The CDR3 bases are TGTGCCACCAGTGATTCCCCAAGGGCAGGGCAGTCGCGCTATGGCTACACCTTC.

The V gene is TRBV5-4, the J gene TRBJ2-5, with D maybe TRBD1 (6 bases). CDR1 SGHNT and CDR2 YYREEE come from the germline V gene (reference sequence). The CDR3 consists of 15 residues. The V gene lost 5 bases and the J gene lost 2 bases, with 16 bases spanning the gap. Here the CDR3 DNA reads TGTGCCAGCAGTCCAGGGGCACCCTCACAAGAGACCCAGTACTTC. This encodes CASSPGAPSQETQYF.

This clone turned up a few times. The chain is built from TRBV13 and TRBJ2-7, with D maybe TRBD1 (5 bases). With 3 bases removed from V and 12 bases from J, the gap between germline ends came to 12 bases. CDR1 and CDR2 (germline): PRHDT, FYEKMQ (reference sequence). This CDR3 spans 11 amino acids. The chain's CDR3 is CASSFGADRYV. DNA of the CDR3: TGTGCCAGCAGCTTTGGGGCGGACCGGTACGTC.

The genes are TRBV19 and TRBJ1-5; D gene uncertain. V lost 5 bases to trimming and J lost 3 bases, with 17 bases between them. The CDR3 extends over 16 amino acids. CDR1 is LNHDA and CDR2 is SQIVND in the germline V gene (reference sequence). In DNA form, the CDR3 reads TGTGCCAGTAGTTCTTTGGAGGGCCCTACCAATCAGCCCCAGCATTTT. Protein: CASSSLEGPTNQPQHF.

The rearrangement uses TRBV11-2 and TRBJ2-1; perhaps TRBD2 as D (5 bases). The CDR3 extends over 17 amino acids. Germline CDR1 reads SGHAT; CDR2 reads FQNNGV. Trimming stripped 1 base from V and 4 bases from J, with 17 bases between. The DNA for the CDR3 is TGTGCCAGCAGCTTAGGCGGGTTAACTAGTAGGTACAATGAGCAGTTCTTC. This codes for CASSLGGLTSRYNEQFF.

V and J are TRBV10-3 and TRBJ1-1; 9 bases line up with TRBD1. J was trimmed by 3 bases and V by 5 bases; bases with no gene match: 1. The CDR3 is made up of 13 amino acids. Germline values: CDR1 ENHRY, CDR2 SYGVKD. In DNA form, the CDR3 reads TGTGCCATCAGTAGACAGGGGGACACTGAAGCTTTCTTT. It yields the protein CAISRQGDTEAFF.

J is TRBJ2-2 and V is TRBV6-5; 13 bases map to TRBD2. V was clipped by 6 bases and J by 3 bases; unmatched bases: 1. The germline V gene has CDR1 MNHEY and CDR2 SVGAGI. The CDR3 covers 15 residues. CDR3 sequence (DNA): TGTGCCAGCAGGACTAGCGGGGGGCACACCGGGGAGCTGTTTTTT. Translated: CASRTSGGHTGELFF.

The chain combines TRBV29-1 with TRBJ1-1, with TRBD1 as a possible D gene (5 bases). The germline CDR1 and CDR2 sequences are SQVTM and ANQGSEA. CDR3 length: 13 amino acids. V was shortened by 2 bases and J by 2 bases, with 9 bases between the two germline ends. The CDR3 loop is CSVERQQNTEAFF. As DNA, the CDR3 is TGCAGCGTTGAACGACAGCAAAACACTGAAGCTTTCTTT. The complete variable domain, with remaining parts taken from reference TRBV29-1 and TRBJ1-1, reads SAVISQKPSRDICQRGTSLTIQCQVDSQVTMMFWYRQQPGQSLTLIATANQGSEATYESGFVIDKFPISRPNLTFSTLTVSNMSPEDSSIYLCSVERQQNTEAFFGQGTRLTVV.

V usage is TRBV7-8 and J usage is TRBJ2-6; a possible D gene is TRBD2 (6 bases). This CDR3 has 15 amino acids. Looked up from germline, CDR1 is SGHVS and CDR2 is FQNEAQ. The V gene lost 3 bases and the J gene lost 1 base, with 7 bases spanning the gap. Written as DNA, the CDR3 is TGTGCCAGCAGCTTCCGGGGGTCTGGGGCCAACGTCCTGACTTTC. As protein: CASSFRGSGANVLTF.

The gene calls are TRBV5-6 and TRBJ1-1, with D possibly TRBD1 on 5 matching bases. CDR3 length: 12 amino acids. The germline V and J ends were trimmed by 3 bases and 5 bases, with 8 bases remaining between them. Germline V gene data show CDR1 as SGHDT and CDR2 as YYEEEE. The CDR3 is CASSWGRTEAFF. The CDR3 nucleotides read TGTGCCAGCAGCTGGGGGAGGACTGAAGCTTTCTTT.

The chain recombines TRBV30 with TRBJ1-3; D remains ambiguous. Trimming shortened V by 2 bases and J by 2 bases, and 10 bases separated the two germline ends. Per the germline V gene, CDR1 is GTSNPN and CDR2 is SVGIG (reference sequence). The CDR3 extends over 14 amino acids. The CDR3 nucleotides are TGTGCCTGGAGTATCCGGGAAGCTGGAAACACCATATATTTT. This codes for CAWSIREAGNTIYF.

V and J are TRBV10-3 and TRBJ2-1; 10 positions match TRBD2. CDR1 and CDR2 (germline): ENHRY, SYGVKD. CDR3 length: 14 amino acids. V trimming: 6 bases; J trimming: 5 bases; junction bases outside the gene matches: 4. CDR3 in amino acids: CAISIAGGHNEQFF. DNA for the CDR3: TGTGCCATCAGCATAGCGGGAGGCCACAATGAGCAGTTCTTC.

The chain has TRBV7-9 and TRBJ1-1; D is uncertain. This CDR3 has 13 residues. The V end lost 2 bases, the J end lost 7 bases, and 11 bases lay between the germline ends. The germline V gene has CDR1 SEHNR and CDR2 FQNEAQ (reference sequence). The CDR3 region is CASSLISGNEAFF. For the CDR3, the DNA is TGTGCCAGCAGCTTAATCTCGGGGAATGAAGCTTTCTTT.

J is TRBJ1-1 and V is TRBV4-2, with D possibly being TRBD1 (5 bases). V lost 4 bases and J lost 5, with 17 bases in between. The CDR3 loop spans 15 amino acids. From germline, CDR1 is LGHNA and CDR2 YNFKEQ. The CDR3 loop is CASSRAGLQGTEAFF. CDR3 nucleotide sequence: TGTGCCAGCAGCCGAGCGGGACTACAAGGGACTGAAGCTTTCTTT.

The chain links TRBV11-3 to TRBJ2-1; a weak D match, TRBD1 (6 bases). The CDR3 runs 12 residues. The germline V and J ends were trimmed by 5 bases and 7 bases, with 9 bases remaining between them. Germline lookup yields CDR1 SGHNT and CDR2 YENEEA. The CDR3 region is CASSEGQNEQFF. The CDR3 DNA reads as TGTGCCAGCAGCGAAGGACAGAATGAGCAGTTCTTC.

The rearrangement joins TRBV7-3 to TRBJ2-1, with 9 bases aligning to TRBD2. Germline-derived CDR1 and CDR2 are SGHTA and FQGTGA. V lost 2 bases and J lost 9; bases outside the gene matches: 8. The CDR3 covers 15 residues. This CDR3 is CASSLGPSGTGEQFF. CDR3 sequence (DNA): TGTGCCAGCAGCTTAGGGCCTAGCGGGACCGGTGAGCAGTTCTTC.

The CDR3, as DNA: TGTGCCAGCAGCCTCGGGACTAGCGGGGGACATACGCAGTATTTT. This encodes CASSLGTSGGHTQYF. J is TRBJ2-3 and V is TRBV27; 14 bases line up with TRBD2. From germline, CDR1 is MNHEY and CDR2 SMNVEV (reference sequence). V was pared by 6 bases and J by 7 bases, with 6 bases of the junction left unmatched. The CDR3 runs to 15 residues.

The V and J genes are TRBV5-6 and TRBJ2-3, with D tentatively TRBD1 (7 bases). The V end lost 3 bases, the J end lost 5 bases, and 16 bases lay between the germline ends. The CDR3 is made up of 15 amino acids. CDR1 is SGHDT, CDR2 YYEEEE, per germline. CDR3 nucleotides: TGTGCCAGCAGCTCCCTTTGGCAGGGGGGAGATACGCAGTATTTT. Translated: CASSSLWQGGDTQYF.

The CDR3 bases are TGTGCCAGCAGCCAACAGGCAACTAGCACAGATACGCAGTATTTT. Translating it yields CASSQQATSTDTQYF. The chain links TRBV14 to TRBJ2-3; D not certain. This CDR3 has 15 amino acids. Per germline, CDR1 SGHDN and CDR2 FVKESK. Trimming removed 2 bases at V and 0 bases at J, with 9 bases between.

The gene calls are TRBV7-2 and TRBJ1-3; 7 bases match TRBD1. Unmatched junction bases numbered 9, after V lost 3 bases and J lost 4 bases. In germline, CDR1 is SGHTA, CDR2 FQGNSA. The length of the CDR3 is 16 residues. The CDR3 nucleotides are TGTGCCAGCAGCTTGCTCGACAGGGTCTCCGGAAACACCATATATTTT. Encoded protein: CASSLLDRVSGNTIYF. Looking up the rest from reference TRBV7-2 and TRBJ1-3 gives the full variable domain: GAGVSQSPSNKVTEKGKDVELRCDPISGHTALYWYRQSLGQGLEFLIYFQGNSAPDKSGLPSDRFSAERTGGSVSTLTIQRTQQEDSAVYLCASSLLDRVSGNTIYFGEGSWLTVV.

The chain couples TRBV9 to TRBJ1-1, with D unresolved. The germline CDR1 and CDR2 sequences are SGDLS and YYNGEE. The germline V and J ends were trimmed by 0 bases and 3 bases, with 15 bases remaining between them. The CDR3 sequence is 16 residues long. CDR3: CASSVDEGNRYTEAFF. The CDR3 nucleotides are TGTGCCAGCAGCGTAGATGAGGGAAACCGGTACACTGAAGCTTTCTTT.

The chain is built from TRBV6-1 and TRBJ1-2, with 7 nucleotides matching TRBD1. Germline V gene lookup returns CDR1 MNHNS and CDR2 SASEGT. The CDR3 runs to 15 residues. V lost 2 bases and J lost 8; bases outside the gene matches: 11. DNA of the CDR3: TGTGCCAGCAGTGAAACGACAGGGATGGGTGAAGGCTACACCTTC. It yields the protein CASSETTGMGEGYTF.

The count of this clone is one. The CDR3 DNA reads TGTGCCAGCAGTGTGACAGGGGCTTTTGGCTACACCTTC. This sequence encodes CASSVTGAFGYTF. This chain connects TRBV12-3 or TRBV12-4 to TRBJ1-2; the match to TRBD1 covers 8 bases. After removal of 5 bases from V and 7 bases from J, the junction contained 6 bases not matched to a gene. The CDR3 is made up of 13 amino acids.

This rearrangement joins TRBV30 to TRBJ1-2; D may be TRBD1 (5 bases). Germline CDR1 reads GTSNPN; CDR2 reads SVGIG (reference sequence). CDR3 length: 12 residues. Trimming shortened V by 2 bases and J by 2 bases, and 6 bases separated the two germline ends. Written as DNA, the CDR3 is TGTGCCTGGAGTAAGGGGAACTATGGCTACACCTTC. Protein sequence: CAWSKGNYGYTF. Full variable domain (missing parts from reference TRBV30 and TRBJ1-2): SQTIHQWPATLVQPVGSPLSLECTVEGTSNPNLYWYRQAAGRGLQLLFYSVGIGQISSEVPQNLSASRPQDRQFILSSKKLLLSDSGFYLCAWSKGNYGYTFGSGTRLTVV.

The rearrangement uses TRBV19 and TRBJ1-1; 9 bases line up with TRBD1. J lost 10 bases, V lost 7 bases, and 13 bases had no gene match. CDR1 is LNHDA, CDR2 SQIVND, per germline (reference sequence). This CDR3 has 14 amino acids. CDR3 DNA: TGTGCCAGTAATGAACAGGGGGCCATAAGTGGAGCTTTCTTT. This codes for CASNEQGAISGAFF. Full variable domain (remainder filled in from reference TRBV19 and TRBJ1-1): DGGITQSPKYLFRKEGQNVTLSCEQNLNHDAMYWYRQDPGQGLRLIYYSQIVNDFQKGDIAEGYSVSREKKESFPLTVTSAQKNPTAFYLCASNEQGAISGAFFGQGTRLTVV.

The chain recombines TRBV10-3 with TRBJ1-1, with 7 bases identical to TRBD1. The CDR3 is 15 residues long. Trimming cost V 3 bases and J 5 bases; bases outside gene matches: 9. Germline V gene sequence: CDR1 ENHRY, CDR2 SYGVKD. Written as DNA, the CDR3 is TGTGCCATCAGTGACCCACTGAAGACAGGGACTGAAGCTTTCTTT. It specifies CAISDPLKTGTEAFF.